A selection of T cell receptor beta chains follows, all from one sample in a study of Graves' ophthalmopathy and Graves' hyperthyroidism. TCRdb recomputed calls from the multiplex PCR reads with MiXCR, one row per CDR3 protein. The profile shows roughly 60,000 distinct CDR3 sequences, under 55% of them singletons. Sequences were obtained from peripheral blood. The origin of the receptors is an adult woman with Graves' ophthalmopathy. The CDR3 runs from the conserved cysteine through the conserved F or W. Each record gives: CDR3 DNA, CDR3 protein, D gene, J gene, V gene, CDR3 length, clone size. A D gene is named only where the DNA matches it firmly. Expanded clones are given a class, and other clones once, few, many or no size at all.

CDR3 DNA: TGTGCCAGCAGTGACCTCGAGTCGGGTTGGACTAATGAAAAACTGTTTTTT; CDR3 protein: CASSDLESGWTNEKLFF; D gene: NA; J gene: TRBJ1-4; V gene: TRBV25-1; CDR3 length: 17; clone size: NA
CDR3 DNA: TGTGCCAGCAGCTTCCAAGGCCTCAATGAGCAGTTCTTC; CDR3 protein: CASSFQGLNEQFF; D gene: NA; J gene: TRBJ2-1; V gene: TRBV5-6; CDR3 length: 13; clone size: many
CDR3 DNA: TGTGCCAGCAGCTTAAGTCTGAGCTCTGGGGCCAACGTCCTGACTTTC; CDR3 protein: CASSLSLSSGANVLTF; D gene: NA; J gene: TRBJ2-6; V gene: TRBV7-9; CDR3 length: 16; clone size: NA
CDR3 DNA: TGCGCCAGCAGCTTATTAACTAGCGGTACACACAATGAGCAGTATTTT; CDR3 protein: CASSLLTSGTHNEQYF; D gene: TRBD2; J gene: TRBJ2-3; V gene: TRBV5-1; CDR3 length: 16; clone size: NA
CDR3 DNA: TGCGCCAGCAGCCGAGAACCAGGGGACACCGGGGAGCTGTTTTTT; CDR3 protein: CASSREPGDTGELFF; D gene: NA; J gene: TRBJ2-2; V gene: TRBV4-1; CDR3 length: 15; clone size: NA
CDR3 DNA: TGTGCCAGCAGCGAAACTAGCGGAGGAAGTGGGGAGACCCAGTACTTC; CDR3 protein: CASSETSGGSGETQYF; D gene: TRBD2; J gene: TRBJ2-5; V gene: TRBV9; CDR3 length: 16; clone size: many
CDR3 DNA: TGCGCCAGCAGCTTGTTAGGGGGTGGAGGCAATCAGCCCCAGCATTTT; CDR3 protein: CASSLLGGGGNQPQHF; D gene: NA; J gene: TRBJ1-5; V gene: TRBV5-1; CDR3 length: 16; clone size: NA
CDR3 DNA: TGTGCCAGCAGCCTATGGACAGTCTCCGGCTACACCTTC; CDR3 protein: CASSLWTVSGYTF; D gene: NA; J gene: TRBJ1-2; V gene: TRBV11-2; CDR3 length: 13; clone size: medium-sized
CDR3 DNA: TGCAGCGTTGATCAGCCCACCGGGGAGCTGTTTTTT; CDR3 protein: CSVDQPTGELFF; D gene: NA; J gene: TRBJ2-2; V gene: TRBV29-1; CDR3 length: 12; clone size: many
CDR3 DNA: TGTGCCAGCGGGGGACTAGCGGAAAGCACAGATACGCAGTATTTT; CDR3 protein: CASGGLAESTDTQYF; D gene: TRBD2; J gene: TRBJ2-3; V gene: TRBV7-2; CDR3 length: 15; clone size: NA
CDR3 DNA: TGTGCCAGTAGCAAGGGACAGGGAGGGACAGATACGCAGTATTTT; CDR3 protein: CASSKGQGGTDTQYF; D gene: TRBD1; J gene: TRBJ2-3; V gene: TRBV19; CDR3 length: 15; clone size: NA
CDR3 DNA: TGCGCCAGCAGCCCCCGCCTAGCGGGGTACACCGGGGAGCTGTTTTTT; CDR3 protein: CASSPRLAGYTGELFF; D gene: TRBD2; J gene: TRBJ2-2; V gene: TRBV4-1; CDR3 length: 16; clone size: many
CDR3 DNA: TGTGCCAGCGTCGGACAGGGGGCGCATGAGCAGTTCTTC; CDR3 protein: CASVGQGAHEQFF; D gene: TRBD1; J gene: TRBJ2-1; V gene: TRBV2; CDR3 length: 13; clone size: NA
CDR3 DNA: TGCGCCAGCAGCCCCGGACTAGCGGCCTACAATGAGCAGTATTTT; CDR3 protein: CASSPGLAAYNEQYF; D gene: TRBD2; J gene: TRBJ2-3; V gene: TRBV5-1; CDR3 length: 15; clone size: NA
CDR3 DNA: TGTGCCAGCAGCTACGGAGGAAGGGAACGGCAGTACTTC; CDR3 protein: CASSYGGRERQYF; D gene: NA; J gene: TRBJ2-7; V gene: TRBV2; CDR3 length: 13; clone size: once
CDR3 DNA: TGTGCCAGCAGTTACCCAGACTCTGGGGCCAACGTCCTGACTTTC; CDR3 protein: CASSYPDSGANVLTF; D gene: NA; J gene: TRBJ2-6; V gene: TRBV6-2/TRBV6-3; CDR3 length: 15; clone size: many
CDR3 DNA: TGCAGTGTCAGGTCCGGGACTAGCGGGAGCCACGAGCAGTACTTC; CDR3 protein: CSVRSGTSGSHEQYF; D gene: TRBD2; J gene: TRBJ2-7; V gene: TRBV20-1; CDR3 length: 15; clone size: NA
CDR3 DNA: TGCGCCAGCAGTGGGGGTGCACCTCCGTGCTCCTACGAGCAGTACTTC; CDR3 protein: CASSGGAPPCSYEQYF; D gene: NA; J gene: TRBJ2-7; V gene: TRBV10-1; CDR3 length: 16; clone size: NA
CDR3 DNA: TGTGCTAGCAGCACCGGACAGGGGGCATCCTATAATTCACCCCTCCACTTT; CDR3 protein: CASSTGQGASYNSPLHF; D gene: TRBD1; J gene: TRBJ1-6; V gene: TRBV7-7; CDR3 length: 17; clone size: medium-sized
CDR3 DNA: TGTGCCAGTACCCCTTGGGGACAGGGCTCTGGGCCCCAGCATTTT; CDR3 protein: CASTPWGQGSGPQHF; D gene: TRBD1; J gene: TRBJ1-5; V gene: TRBV19; CDR3 length: 15; clone size: NA
CDR3 DNA: TGTGCCAGCAGCCAAGATTTATTTAGTGGGGCAGGGGGCGGCACTGAAGCTTTCTTT; CDR3 protein: CASSQDLFSGAGGGTEAFF; D gene: TRBD1; J gene: TRBJ1-1; V gene: TRBV4-2; CDR3 length: 19; clone size: many
CDR3 DNA: TGTGCCAGCAGCACCTGGACAGATACGATCGATGAGCAGTTCTTC; CDR3 protein: CASSTWTDTIDEQFF; D gene: NA; J gene: TRBJ2-1; V gene: TRBV5-6; CDR3 length: 15; clone size: many
CDR3 DNA: TGCAGTGCTAGGACTGTGGACACCGGGGAGCTGTTTTTT; CDR3 protein: CSARTVDTGELFF; D gene: NA; J gene: TRBJ2-2; V gene: TRBV20-1; CDR3 length: 13; clone size: NA
CDR3 DNA: TGTGCCGGTAGTGGAGGGGTGGGAGGGCCCGCCTACGAGCAGCACTTC; CDR3 protein: CAGSGGVGGPAYEQHF; D gene: TRBD2; J gene: TRBJ2-7; V gene: TRBV19; CDR3 length: 16; clone size: NA
CDR3 DNA: TGTGCCACCAGCCCTCGTTTCACAGCAAATTCACCCCTCCACTTT; CDR3 protein: CATSPRFTANSPLHF; D gene: NA; J gene: TRBJ1-6; V gene: TRBV15; CDR3 length: 15; clone size: few
CDR3 DNA: TGTGCCAGCAGCCAAGAGGGGTGGGACAGGGCCTTTTTACAGTACTTC; CDR3 protein: CASSQEGWDRAFLQYF; D gene: TRBD1; J gene: TRBJ2-7; V gene: TRBV4-2; CDR3 length: 16; clone size: NA
CDR3 DNA: TGCGCCAGCAGCTTGGCCGGCGGGGGTACTGGGGCCAACGTCCTGACTTTC; CDR3 protein: CASSLAGGGTGANVLTF; D gene: TRBD2; J gene: TRBJ2-6; V gene: TRBV5-1; CDR3 length: 17; clone size: NA
CDR3 DNA: TGTGCCAGCAGCCCCCAGGGACTAGCGGGAGTAGCTTCCGGGGAGCTGTTTTTT; CDR3 protein: CASSPQGLAGVASGELFF; D gene: TRBD2; J gene: TRBJ2-2; V gene: TRBV9; CDR3 length: 18; clone size: NA
CDR3 DNA: TGTGCCAGCAGCCGGACTAGCGGGAAGTACGAGCAGTACTTC; CDR3 protein: CASSRTSGKYEQYF; D gene: TRBD2; J gene: TRBJ2-7; V gene: TRBV7-9; CDR3 length: 14; clone size: NA
CDR3 DNA: TGCAGCGTTGAAGGTGTTGGGGGCAATCAGCCCCAGCATTTT; CDR3 protein: CSVEGVGGNQPQHF; D gene: NA; J gene: TRBJ1-5; V gene: TRBV29-1; CDR3 length: 14; clone size: NA
CDR3 DNA: TGTGCCTGGAAGGGACAGAGCAATCAGCCCCAGCATTTT; CDR3 protein: CAWKGQSNQPQHF; D gene: TRBD1; J gene: TRBJ1-5; V gene: TRBV30; CDR3 length: 13; clone size: many